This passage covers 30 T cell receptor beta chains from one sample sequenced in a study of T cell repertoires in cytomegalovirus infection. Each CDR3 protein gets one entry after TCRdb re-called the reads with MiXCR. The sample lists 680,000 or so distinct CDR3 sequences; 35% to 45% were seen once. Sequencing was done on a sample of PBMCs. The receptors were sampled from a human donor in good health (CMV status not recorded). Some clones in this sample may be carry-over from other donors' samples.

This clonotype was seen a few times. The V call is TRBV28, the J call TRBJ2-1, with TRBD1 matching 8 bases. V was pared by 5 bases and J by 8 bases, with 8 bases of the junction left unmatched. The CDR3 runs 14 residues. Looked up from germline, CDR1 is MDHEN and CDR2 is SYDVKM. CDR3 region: CASSLDRVRDEQFF. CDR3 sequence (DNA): TGTGCCAGCAGTCTGGACAGGGTGAGGGATGAGCAGTTCTTC.

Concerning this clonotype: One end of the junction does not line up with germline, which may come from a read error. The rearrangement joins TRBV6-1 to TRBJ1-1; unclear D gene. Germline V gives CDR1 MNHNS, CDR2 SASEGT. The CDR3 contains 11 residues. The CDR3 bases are TGCGCCAGTTCCGGACGGTATGAAGCTTTCTTT. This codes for CASSGRYEAFF.

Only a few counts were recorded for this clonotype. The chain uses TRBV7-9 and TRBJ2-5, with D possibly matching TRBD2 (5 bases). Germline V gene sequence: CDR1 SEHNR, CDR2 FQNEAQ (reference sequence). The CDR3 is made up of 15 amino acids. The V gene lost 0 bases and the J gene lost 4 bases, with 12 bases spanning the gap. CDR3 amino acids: CASSLAASEGETQYF. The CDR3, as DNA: TGTGCCAGCAGCTTAGCGGCCTCAGAGGGAGAGACCCAGTACTTC.

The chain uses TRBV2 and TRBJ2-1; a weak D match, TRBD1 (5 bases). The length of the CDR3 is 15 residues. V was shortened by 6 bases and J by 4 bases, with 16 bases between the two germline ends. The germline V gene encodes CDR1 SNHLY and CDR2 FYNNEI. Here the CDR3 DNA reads TGTGCCAGCAGGAAAAGCGACAGTCCATACAATGAGCAGTTCTTC. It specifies CASRKSDSPYNEQFF.

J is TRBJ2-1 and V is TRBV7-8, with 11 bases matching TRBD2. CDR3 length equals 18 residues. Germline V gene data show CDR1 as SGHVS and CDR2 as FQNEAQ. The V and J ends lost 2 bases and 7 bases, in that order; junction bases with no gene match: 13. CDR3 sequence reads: CASSLKKVAGGPLNEQFF. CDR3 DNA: TGTGCCAGCAGCTTAAAAAAGGTAGCGGGAGGGCCTTTGAATGAGCAGTTCTTC.

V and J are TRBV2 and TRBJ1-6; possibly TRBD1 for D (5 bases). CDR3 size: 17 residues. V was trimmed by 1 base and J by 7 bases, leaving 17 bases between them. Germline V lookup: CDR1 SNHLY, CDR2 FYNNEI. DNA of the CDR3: TGTGCCAGCAGTGAAGAGGACACATCCATCTGGAATTCACCCCTCCACTTT. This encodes CASSEEDTSIWNSPLHF.

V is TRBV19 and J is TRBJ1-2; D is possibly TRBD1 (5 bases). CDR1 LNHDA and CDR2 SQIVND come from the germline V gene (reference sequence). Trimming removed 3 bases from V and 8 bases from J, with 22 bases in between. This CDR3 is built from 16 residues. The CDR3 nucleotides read TGTGCCAGTAGTATTTTGATCGGGGCCCTCGGAGGAGGCTACACCTTC. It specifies CASSILIGALGGGYTF.

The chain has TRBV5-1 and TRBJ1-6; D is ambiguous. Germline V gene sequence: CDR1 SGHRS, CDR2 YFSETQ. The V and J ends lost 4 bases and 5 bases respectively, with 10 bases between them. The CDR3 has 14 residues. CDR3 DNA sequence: TGCGCCAGCAGCAGGCTAGGCGATAATTCACCCCTCCACTTT. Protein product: CASSRLGDNSPLHF.

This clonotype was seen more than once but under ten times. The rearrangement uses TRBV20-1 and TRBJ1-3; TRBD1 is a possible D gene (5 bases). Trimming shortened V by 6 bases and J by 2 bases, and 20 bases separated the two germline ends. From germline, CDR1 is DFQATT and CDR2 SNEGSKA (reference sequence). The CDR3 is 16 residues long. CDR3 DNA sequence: TGCAGTGCACCCAAGGGGTCCCGACAAACTGGAAACACCATATATTTT. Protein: CSAPKGSRQTGNTIYF.

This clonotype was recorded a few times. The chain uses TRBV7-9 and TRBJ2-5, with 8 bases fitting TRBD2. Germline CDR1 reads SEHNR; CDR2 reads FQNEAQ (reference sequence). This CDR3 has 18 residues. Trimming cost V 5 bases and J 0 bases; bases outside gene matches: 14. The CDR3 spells CASSHLRGSGRNQETQYF. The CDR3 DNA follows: TGTGCCAGCAGCCACCTCAGGGGCAGCGGGAGAAACCAAGAGACCCAGTACTTC. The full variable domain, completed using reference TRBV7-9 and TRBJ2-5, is DTGVSQNPRHKITKRGQNVTFRCDPISEHNRLYWYRQTLGQGPEFLTYFQNEAQLEKSRLLSDRFSAERPKGSFSTLEIQRTEQGDSAMYLCASSHLRGSGRNQETQYFGPGTRLLVL.

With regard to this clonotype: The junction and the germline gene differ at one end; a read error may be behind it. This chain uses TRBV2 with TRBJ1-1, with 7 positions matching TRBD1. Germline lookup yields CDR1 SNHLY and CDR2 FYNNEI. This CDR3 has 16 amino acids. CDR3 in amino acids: CASSEWPGQMNTEALF. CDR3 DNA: TGTGCCAGCAGTGAATGGCCGGGACAGATGAACACTGAAGCTTTATTT. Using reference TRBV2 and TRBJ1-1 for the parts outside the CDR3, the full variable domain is EPEVTQTPSHQVTQMGQEVILRCVPISNHLYFYWYRQILGQKVEFLVSFYNNEISEKSEIFDDQFSVERPDGSNFTLKIRSTKLEDSAMYFCASSEWPGQMNTEALFGQGTRLTVV.

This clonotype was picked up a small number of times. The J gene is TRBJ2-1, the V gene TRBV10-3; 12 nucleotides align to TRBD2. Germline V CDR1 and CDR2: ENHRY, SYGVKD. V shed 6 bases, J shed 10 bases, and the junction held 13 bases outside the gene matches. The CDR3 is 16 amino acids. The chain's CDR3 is CAIRVMTSGGSLEQFF. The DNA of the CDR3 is TGTGCCATCAGGGTCATGACTAGCGGGGGATCATTGGAGCAGTTCTTC.

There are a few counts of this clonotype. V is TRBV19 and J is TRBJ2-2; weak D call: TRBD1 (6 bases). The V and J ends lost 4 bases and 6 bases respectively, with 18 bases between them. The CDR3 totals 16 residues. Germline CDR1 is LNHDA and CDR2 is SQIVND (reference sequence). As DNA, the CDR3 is TGTGCCAGTAGTAACACACTAGACAGGTTCTCCGGGGAGCTGTTTTTT. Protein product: CASSNTLDRFSGELFF.

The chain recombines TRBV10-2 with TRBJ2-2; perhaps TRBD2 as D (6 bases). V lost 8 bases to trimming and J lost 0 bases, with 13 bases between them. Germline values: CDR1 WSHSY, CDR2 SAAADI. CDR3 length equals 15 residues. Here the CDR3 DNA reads TGCGCCAGCCGCCGGTGGGGGGCGAACACCGGGGAGCTGTTTTTT. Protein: CASRRWGANTGELFF.

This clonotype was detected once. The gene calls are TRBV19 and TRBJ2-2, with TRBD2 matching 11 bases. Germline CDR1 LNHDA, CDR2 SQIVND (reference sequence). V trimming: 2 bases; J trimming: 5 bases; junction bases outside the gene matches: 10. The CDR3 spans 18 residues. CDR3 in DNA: TGTGCCAGTAGTATATCTGCTGGGGGACTAGCGGTGACCGGGGAGCTGTTTTTT. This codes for CASSISAGGLAVTGELFF.

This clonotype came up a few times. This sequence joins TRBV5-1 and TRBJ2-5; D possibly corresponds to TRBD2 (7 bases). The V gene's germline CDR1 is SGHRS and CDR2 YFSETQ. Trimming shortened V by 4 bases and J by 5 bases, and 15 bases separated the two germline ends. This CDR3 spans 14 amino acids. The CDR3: CASSNPQGGETQYF. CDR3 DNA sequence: TGCGCCAGCAGCAATCCACAGGGAGGGGAGACCCAGTACTTC.

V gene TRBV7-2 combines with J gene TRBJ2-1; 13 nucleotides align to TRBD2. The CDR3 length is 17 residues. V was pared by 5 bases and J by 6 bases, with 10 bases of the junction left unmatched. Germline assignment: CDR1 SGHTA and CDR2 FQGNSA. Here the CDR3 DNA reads TGTGCCAGCAGCCCAGGTGATGGACTAGCGGGGGCCAATGAGCAGTTCTTC. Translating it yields CASSPGDGLAGANEQFF.

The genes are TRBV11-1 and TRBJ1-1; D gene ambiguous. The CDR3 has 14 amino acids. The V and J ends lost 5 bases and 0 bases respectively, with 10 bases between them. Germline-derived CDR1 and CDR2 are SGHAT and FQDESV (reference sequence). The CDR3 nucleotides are TGTGCCAGCAGCGACGGGGAACTGAACACTGAAGCTTTCTTT. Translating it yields CASSDGELNTEAFF.

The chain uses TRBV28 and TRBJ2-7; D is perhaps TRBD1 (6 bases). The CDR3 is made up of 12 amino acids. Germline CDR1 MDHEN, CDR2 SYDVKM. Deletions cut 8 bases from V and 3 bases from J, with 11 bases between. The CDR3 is CASGLTGYEQYF. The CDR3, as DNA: TGTGCCAGCGGTCTGACAGGCTACGAGCAGTACTTC. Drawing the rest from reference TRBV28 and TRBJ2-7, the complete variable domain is DVKVTQSSRYLVKRTGEKVFLECVQDMDHENMFWYRQDPGLGLRLIYFSYDVKMKEKGDIPEGYSVSREKKERFSLILESASTNQTSMYLCASGLTGYEQYFGPGTRLTVT.

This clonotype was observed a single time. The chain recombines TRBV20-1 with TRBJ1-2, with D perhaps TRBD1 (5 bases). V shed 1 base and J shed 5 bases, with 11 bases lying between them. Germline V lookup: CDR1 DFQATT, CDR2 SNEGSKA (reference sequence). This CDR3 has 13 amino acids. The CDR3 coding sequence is TGCAGTGCTAGAGCCGACAGATCTTATGGCTACACCTTC. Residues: CSARADRSYGYTF.

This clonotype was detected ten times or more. The CDR3: CASSRDREDTQYF. The CDR3 DNA follows: TGTGCCAGCAGCAGGGACAGGGAAGATACGCAGTATTTT. The chain has TRBV7-2 and TRBJ2-3; 9 positions agree with TRBD1. Per the germline V gene, CDR1 is SGHTA and CDR2 is FQGNSA. V lost 5 bases and J lost 5; bases outside the gene matches: 2. There are 13 residues in the CDR3.

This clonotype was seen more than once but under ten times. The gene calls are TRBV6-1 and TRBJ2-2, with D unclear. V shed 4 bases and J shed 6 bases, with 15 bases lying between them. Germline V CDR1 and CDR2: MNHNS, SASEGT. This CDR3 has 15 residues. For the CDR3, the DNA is TGTGCCAGCAGTGTGCATATCAATCTACCCGGGGAGCTGTTTTTT. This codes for CASSVHINLPGELFF.

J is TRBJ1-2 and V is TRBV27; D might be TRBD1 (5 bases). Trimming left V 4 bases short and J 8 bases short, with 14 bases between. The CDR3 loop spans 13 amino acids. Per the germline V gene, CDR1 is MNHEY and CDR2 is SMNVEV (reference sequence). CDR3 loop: CASSSTQGEGYTF. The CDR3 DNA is TGTGCCAGCAGTTCAACCCAGGGTGAGGGCTACACCTTC.

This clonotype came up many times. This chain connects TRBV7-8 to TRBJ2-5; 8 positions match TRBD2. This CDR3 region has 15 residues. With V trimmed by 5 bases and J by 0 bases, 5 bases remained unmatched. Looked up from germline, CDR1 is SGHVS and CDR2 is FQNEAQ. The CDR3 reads CASSQGGGNQETQYF. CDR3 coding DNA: TGTGCCAGCAGCCAAGGCGGGGGGAACCAAGAGACCCAGTACTTC.

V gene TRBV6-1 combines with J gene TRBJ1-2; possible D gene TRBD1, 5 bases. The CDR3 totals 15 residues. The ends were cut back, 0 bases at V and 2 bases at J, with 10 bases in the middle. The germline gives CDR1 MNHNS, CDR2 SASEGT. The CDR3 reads CASSEAPGGNYGYTF. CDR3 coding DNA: TGTGCCAGCAGTGAAGCGCCTGGGGGGAACTATGGCTACACCTTC.

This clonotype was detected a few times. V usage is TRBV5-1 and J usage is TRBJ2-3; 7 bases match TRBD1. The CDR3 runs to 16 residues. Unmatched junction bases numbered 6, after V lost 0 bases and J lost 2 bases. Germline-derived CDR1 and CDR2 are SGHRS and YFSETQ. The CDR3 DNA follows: TGCGCCAGCAGCTTGGTGGGCAGGGGGAACACAGATACGCAGTATTTT. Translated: CASSLVGRGNTDTQYF.

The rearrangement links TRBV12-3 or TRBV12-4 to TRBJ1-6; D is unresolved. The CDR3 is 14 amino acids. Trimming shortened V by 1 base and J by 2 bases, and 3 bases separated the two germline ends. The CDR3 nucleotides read TGTGCCAGCAGTTTAGACACCTATAATTCACCCCTCCACTTT. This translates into CASSLDTYNSPLHF.

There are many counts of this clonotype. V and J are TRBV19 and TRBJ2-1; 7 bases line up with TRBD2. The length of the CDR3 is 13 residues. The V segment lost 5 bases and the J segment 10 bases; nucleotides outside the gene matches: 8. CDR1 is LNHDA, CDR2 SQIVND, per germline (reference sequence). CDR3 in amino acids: CASSLGEGREQFF. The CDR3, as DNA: TGTGCCAGTAGTTTGGGGGAGGGCCGAGAGCAGTTCTTC.

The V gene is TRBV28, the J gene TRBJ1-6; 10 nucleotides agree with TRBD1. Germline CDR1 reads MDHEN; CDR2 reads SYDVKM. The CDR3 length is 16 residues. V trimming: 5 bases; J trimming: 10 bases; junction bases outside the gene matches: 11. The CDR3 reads CASSTPGTGVDSPLHF. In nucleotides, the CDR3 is TGTGCCAGCAGTACTCCCGGGACAGGGGTAGACTCACCCCTCCACTTT. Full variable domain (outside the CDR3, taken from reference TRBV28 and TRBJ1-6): DVKVTQSSRYLVKRTGEKVFLECVQDMDHENMFWYRQDPGLGLRLIYFSYDVKMKEKGDIPEGYSVSREKKERFSLILESASTNQTSMYLCASSTPGTGVDSPLHFGNGTRLTVT.

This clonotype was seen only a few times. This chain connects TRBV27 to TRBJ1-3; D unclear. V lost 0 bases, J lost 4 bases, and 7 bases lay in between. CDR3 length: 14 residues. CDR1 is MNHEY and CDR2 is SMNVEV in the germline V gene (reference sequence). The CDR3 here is CASSLSGRGNTIYF. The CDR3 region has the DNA TGTGCCAGCAGTTTATCGGGGAGAGGAAACACCATATATTTT.